One and the same sample provided the 8 T cell receptor beta chains below, sequenced in a study of blood T cells in healthy people across ages. The authors ran a second PCR of roughly 6 to 12 cycles using a sample-barcoded 5' primer and a J-beta primer mix. TCRdb processed the 5' RACE reads anew with MiXCR; each CDR3 protein has one entry. The sample lists 1.5 million to 2 million distinct CDR3 sequences, 34% occurring once. Sequenced: blood. Every receptor here comes from a woman under 40 in good health.

This chain uses TRBV5-1 with TRBJ2-2; a weak D match, TRBD1 (6 bases). CDR1 and CDR2 from the germline V gene are SGHRS and YFSETQ. The ends were cut back, 4 bases at V and 2 bases at J, with 15 bases in the middle. CDR3 length: 16 amino acids. The CDR3 coding sequence is TGCGCCAGCAGCCAACCGGGACAAAAAAACACCGGGGAGCTGTTTTTT. Protein sequence: CASSQPGQKNTGELFF. Full variable domain (outside the CDR3, taken from reference TRBV5-1 and TRBJ2-2): KAGVTQTPRYLIKTRGQQVTLSCSPISGHRSVSWYQQTPGQGLQFLFEYFSETQRNKGNFPGRFSGRQFSNSRSEMNVSTLELGDSALYLCASSQPGQKNTGELFFGEGSRLTVL.

This clonotype occurred once. V is TRBV28 and J is TRBJ2-7, with 8 bases fitting TRBD2. The CDR3 has 15 amino acids. With V trimmed by 6 bases and J by 2 bases, 9 bases remained unmatched. In germline, CDR1 is MDHEN, CDR2 SYDVKM. CDR3 coding DNA: TGTGCCAGCAGCCCCTCTCGGGAGGGACCCTACGAGCAGTACTTC. Residues: CASSPSREGPYEQYF.

The gene calls are TRBV6-6 and TRBJ2-7, with D hard to call. The germline CDR1 and CDR2 sequences are MNHNY and SVGAGI (reference sequence). The ends were cut back, 4 bases at V and 0 bases at J, with 13 bases in the middle. The CDR3 is made up of 15 amino acids. The CDR3 loop is CASSFLDRNSYEQYF. For the CDR3, the DNA is TGTGCCAGCAGTTTCCTCGACCGAAACTCCTACGAGCAGTACTTC.

J is TRBJ1-5 and V is TRBV6-1; possibly TRBD1 for D (6 bases). Trimming took off 7 bases at V and 7 bases at J, with 20 bases between the two ends. The CDR3 spans 15 residues. Germline assignment: CDR1 MNHNS and CDR2 SASEGT. CDR3 protein: CASTPTGGARQPQHF. CDR3 in DNA: TGTGCCAGCACCCCGACGGGGGGCGCGAGACAGCCCCAGCATTTT.

The chain has TRBV6-5 and TRBJ2-3; 7 bases fit TRBD2. Trimming removed 7 bases from V and 4 bases from J; junction bases left unmatched: 8. The CDR3 spans 14 residues. Germline values: CDR1 MNHEY, CDR2 SVGAGI. The CDR3 loop reads CASMGGRRSDTQYF. Here the CDR3 DNA reads TGTGCCAGCATGGGAGGGAGGAGGTCAGATACGCAGTATTTT.

This clonotype was seen at least ten times. The CDR3 sequence: CASSPSPPQETQYF. The CDR3 DNA reads as TGCGCCAGCAGCCCCTCCCCACCTCAAGAGACCCAGTACTTC. This chain connects TRBV4-1 to TRBJ2-5; D call uncertain. The CDR3 runs to 14 residues. CDR1 and CDR2 (germline): MGHRA, YSYEKL. V lost 4 bases and J 2 bases, leaving 11 bases between the germline ends.

This clonotype was counted between two and nine times. J is TRBJ2-1 and V is TRBV20-1; 12 nucleotides agree with TRBD2. The V gene end was trimmed by 5 bases and the J gene end by 6 bases; junction bases not matched to a gene: 5. The CDR3 covers 14 residues. Germline values: CDR1 DFQATT, CDR2 SNEGSKA (reference sequence). The CDR3 DNA reads TGCAGTGCTCGACTAGCGGGAGTAAGCAATGAGCAGTTCTTC. Its protein product is CSARLAGVSNEQFF.

This clonotype was detected a few times. The chain joins TRBV15 to TRBJ2-7; D gene uncertain. Trimming shortened V by 0 bases and J by 6 bases, and 9 bases separated the two germline ends. The germline gives CDR1 LNHNV, CDR2 YYDKDF (reference sequence). This CDR3 comprises 13 residues. The CDR3 sequence is CATSRDPLLEQYF. CDR3 sequence (DNA): TGTGCCACCAGCAGAGATCCCCTCCTCGAGCAGTACTTC.